The text below deals with one TCR beta chain. Its target is not known. Genomic DNA served as template for TCR beta VDJ and CDR3 profiling. A single record per CDR3 protein comes from TCRdb applying MiXCR to the reads. The table lists 200,000 or so distinct CDR3 sequences, roughly 64% of them singletons. This specimen comes from a study of CD8+CD57+ T cells in acquired aplastic anemia. Study-wide points: CD8+ Simpson's diversity showed no significant patient-control difference.

Per germline, CDR1 DFQATT and CDR2 SNEGSKA (reference sequence). V gave up 0 bases and J gave up 3 bases, with 12 bases separating them. The CDR3 length is 14 residues. The sequence was obtained from a human donor with severe aplastic anemia or a healthy control (not recorded which). The sample consisted of sorted CD4+, CD8+, or CD8+CD57+ T cells (not recorded which) from PBMCs. This chain links TRBV20-1 with TRBJ2-7; D unclear. The CDR3 DNA is TGCAGTGCTAGAGATCCCGCAGCCAGCTACGAGCAGTACTTC. This sequence encodes CSARDPAASYEQYF.